This T cell receptor (beta chain) originates from a study of cytomegalovirus exposure and HLA in healthy donors. Overall study context: A later analysis reported the same platform for the roughly 110 validation repertoires and the 666 first-cohort repertoires.

For this clone: Its antigen remains unknown.

Findings and caveats of the study: Most TCR sequences were uncommon, yet certain public TCRs appeared in many donors. 150 or so TCR beta chains were listed as cytomegalovirus-associated. Clusters of TCRs from the first cohort tended to co-occur in the roughly 120 validation repertoires (as a later analysis found).

TCRdb's table, derived via immunoSEQ multiplex PCR, lists solely in-frame clones and lacks some. The table lists hundreds of thousands of clones, around 87% of them singletons. V was pared by 1 base and J by 4 bases, with 5 bases of the junction left unmatched. From germline, CDR1 is KGHSH and CDR2 LQKENI. The length of the CDR3 is 15 residues. The sample taken for sequencing was PBMCs. This clonotype was sampled from a woman between 18 and 30 years old in good health and CMV-seronegative. V gene TRBV18 combines with J gene TRBJ2-5, with 8 bases identical to TRBD1. Here the CDR3 reads CASSPRGRGLETQYF. The DNA of the CDR3 is TGTGCCAGCTCACCACGAGGCAGGGGGCTAGAGACCCAGTACTTC.